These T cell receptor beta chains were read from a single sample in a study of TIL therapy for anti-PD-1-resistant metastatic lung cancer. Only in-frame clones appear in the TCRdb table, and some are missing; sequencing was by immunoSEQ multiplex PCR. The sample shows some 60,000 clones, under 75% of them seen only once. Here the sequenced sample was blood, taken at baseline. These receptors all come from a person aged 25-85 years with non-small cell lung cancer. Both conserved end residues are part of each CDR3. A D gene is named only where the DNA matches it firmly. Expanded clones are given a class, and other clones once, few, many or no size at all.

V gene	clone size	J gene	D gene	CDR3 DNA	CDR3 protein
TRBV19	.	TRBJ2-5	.	TGTGCCAGTAGTATGGGGTGGAAAGAGACCCAGTACTTC	CASSMGWKETQYF
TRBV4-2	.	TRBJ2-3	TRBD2	TGTGCCAGCCGACTTAGCGGGAGGGCAGATACGCAGTATTTT	CASRLSGRADTQYF
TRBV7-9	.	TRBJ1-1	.	TGTGCCAGCAGCCCGCCGACGGGGACTGAAGCTTTCTTT	CASSPPTGTEAFF
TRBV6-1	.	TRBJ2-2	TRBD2	TGTGCCAGCAGTGTCTTTGCGGGAGGGCGCGGGGAGCTGTTTTTT	CASSVFAGGRGELFF
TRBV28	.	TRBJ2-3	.	TGTGCCAGCAGGACTTACAGGATCACAGATACGCAGTATTTT	CASRTYRITDTQYF
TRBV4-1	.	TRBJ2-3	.	TGCGCCAGCAGCCAAGATCCCCCGATGAACGGAGGAGATACGCAGTATTTT	CASSQDPPMNGGDTQYF
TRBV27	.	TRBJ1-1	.	TGTGCCAGCAGTTTGACACGGAACACTGAAGCTTTCTTT	CASSLTRNTEAFF
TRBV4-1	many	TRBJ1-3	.	TGCGCCAGCAGTCTGGGTTCTGGAAACACCATATATTTT	CASSLGSGNTIYF
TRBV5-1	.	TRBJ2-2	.	TGCGCCAGCAGCTTATCCGGACAGATCGCCGGGGAGCTGTTTTTT	CASSLSGQIAGELFF
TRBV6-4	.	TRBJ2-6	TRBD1	TGTGCCAGCAGCCGGGACAGGGTGGGATCTGGGGCCAACGTCCTGACTTTC	CASSRDRVGSGANVLTF
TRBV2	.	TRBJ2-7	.	TGTGCCAGCAGTGAAGCCCCCGGTACCTACGAGCAGTACTTC	CASSEAPGTYEQYF
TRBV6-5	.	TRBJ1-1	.	TGTGCCAGCAGTTACGACATGAACACTGAAGCTTTCTTT	CASSYDMNTEAFF
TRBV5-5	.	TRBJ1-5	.	TGTGCCAGCAGCTTGGAAGGTAGCAATCAGCCCCAGCATTTT	CASSLEGSNQPQHF
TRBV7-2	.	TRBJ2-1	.	TGTGCCAGCAGCTTAAATACTTACAATGAGCAGTTCTTC	CASSLNTYNEQFF
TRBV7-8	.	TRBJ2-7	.	TGTGCCAGCAGCTTAATACAGGGAGGATACGAGCAGTACTTC	CASSLIQGGYEQYF
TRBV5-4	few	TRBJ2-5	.	TGTGCCAGCAGCTTGTGGGGTCTACAAGAGACCCAGTACTTC	CASSLWGLQETQYF
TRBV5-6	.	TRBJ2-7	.	TGTGCCAGCAGCCCACGGACTCTCCCAGGGTCCTACGAGCAGTACTTC	CASSPRTLPGSYEQYF
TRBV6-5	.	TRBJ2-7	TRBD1	TGTGCCAGCAGTTCGTACAACAGGGGGCAGGACGAGCAGTACTTC	CASSSYNRGQDEQYF
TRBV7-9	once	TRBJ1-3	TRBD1	TGTGCCAGCAGTTATCCGGGACAGGGTCTTGGAAACACCATATATTTT	CASSYPGQGLGNTIYF
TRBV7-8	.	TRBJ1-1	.	TGTGCCAGCAGCACAAGCGCGGGACCTAACACTGAAGCTTTCTTT	CASSTSAGPNTEAFF
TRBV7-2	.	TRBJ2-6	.	TGTGCCAGCAGCTTACGCGGCCCCTCTGGGGCCAACGTCCTGACTTTC	CASSLRGPSGANVLTF
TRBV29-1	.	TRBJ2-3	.	TGCAGCGTTCACGGGGCCGCAGATACGCAGTATTTT	CSVHGAADTQYF
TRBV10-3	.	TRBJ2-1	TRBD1	TGTGCCATCAGTAAGGGACAGTACAATGAGCAGTTCTTC	CAISKGQYNEQFF
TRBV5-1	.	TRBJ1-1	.	TGCGCCAGCAGCCCCGGTGTAGGGGGAATGAACACTGAAGCTTTCTTT	CASSPGVGGMNTEAFF
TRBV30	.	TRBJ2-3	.	TGTGCCTGGAGTGTAGGATCGGATACGCAGTATTTT	CAWSVGSDTQYF
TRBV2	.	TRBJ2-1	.	TGTGCCAGCAGGACGACTAGCTCCTACAATGAGCAGTTCTTC	CASRTTSSYNEQFF
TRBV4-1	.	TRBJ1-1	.	TGCGCCAGCAGCCAAGTGGCCATGGGGACTGAAGCTTTCTTT	CASSQVAMGTEAFF
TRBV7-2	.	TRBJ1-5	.	TGTGCCAGCAGCTTACGGGGTCCCCTGTCCGCTAATCAGCCCCAGCATTTT	CASSLRGPLSANQPQHF
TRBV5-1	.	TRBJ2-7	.	TGCGCCAGCAGAGACGCCCTCGAGCAGTACTTC	CASRDALEQYF
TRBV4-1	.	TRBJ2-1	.	TGCGCCAGCAGCCAGGGCCCCTACAATGAGCAGTTCTTC	CASSQGPYNEQFF
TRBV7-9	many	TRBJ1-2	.	TGTGCCAGCAGCTTAGAGACAGGCTTTGGCTACACCTTC	CASSLETGFGYTF
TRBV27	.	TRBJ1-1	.	TGTGCCAGCAGTTTGCGTTCCGGCGGCACTGAAGCTTTCTTT	CASSLRSGGTEAFF
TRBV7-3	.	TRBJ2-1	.	TGTGCCAGCAGCCTCTCGGGTGCTCGGAATGAGCAGTTCTTC	CASSLSGARNEQFF
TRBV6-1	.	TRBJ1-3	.	TGTGCCAGCAGTGTGGGCCGAGACTCTGGAAACACCATATATTTT	CASSVGRDSGNTIYF
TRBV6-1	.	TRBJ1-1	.	TGTGCCAGCACCCAAACCGAGCTCCCCGAAGCTTTCTTT	CASTQTELPEAFF
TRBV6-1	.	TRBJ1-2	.	TGTGCCAGCAGTGGGCGGACAGCCTATGGCTACACCTTC	CASSGRTAYGYTF
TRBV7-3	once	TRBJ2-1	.	TGTGCCAGCAGCATAAACCGGGACCACAGTGAGCAGTTCTTC	CASSINRDHSEQFF
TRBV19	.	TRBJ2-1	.	TGTGCCAGTAACCCGATGGCGGGCAACAATGAGCAGTTCTTC	CASNPMAGNNEQFF
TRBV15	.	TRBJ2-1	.	TGTGCCACCAGTCCCGATCTAGTTTTTGATGGTGAGCAGTTCTTC	CATSPDLVFDGEQFF
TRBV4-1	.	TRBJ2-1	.	TGCGCCAGCAGCCCCCATTGGGGATCAGTTGAGCAGTTCTTC	CASSPHWGSVEQFF
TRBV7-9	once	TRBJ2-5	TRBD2	TGTGCCAGCAGCTCGACTAGCGGGGGCTCCAGGGAGACCCAGTACTTC	CASSSTSGGSRETQYF
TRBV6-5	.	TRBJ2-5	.	TGTGCCAGCAGTTACGGACGGCCGACGGAGACCCAGTACTTC	CASSYGRPTETQYF
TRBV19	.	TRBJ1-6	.	TGTGCCAGTAGTGTGGATTCCGGGGATTCACCCCTCCACTTT	CASSVDSGDSPLHF
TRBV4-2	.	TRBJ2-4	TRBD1	TGTGCCAGCAGCCAGTTCCGAACAGGGGAAAACATTCAGTACTTC	CASSQFRTGENIQYF
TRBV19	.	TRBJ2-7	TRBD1	TGTGCCAGTAGTATTAGGGGGCTCCACGAGCAGTACTTC	CASSIRGLHEQYF
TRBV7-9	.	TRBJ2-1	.	TGTGCCAGCAGAACTAGCTTAGGTGAGCAGTTCTTC	CASRTSLGEQFF
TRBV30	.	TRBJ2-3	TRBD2	TGTGCCTGGATTAGCGGGGGGGCAACAGATACGCAGTATTTT	CAWISGGATDTQYF
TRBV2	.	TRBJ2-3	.	TGTGCCAGCAGTGAAGCGACTTACGCCAACACAGATACGCAGTATTTT	CASSEATYANTDTQYF
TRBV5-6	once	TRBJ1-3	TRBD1	TGTGCCAGCAGCTTAGGCTCGGGACAGGGAAACACCATATATTTT	CASSLGSGQGNTIYF
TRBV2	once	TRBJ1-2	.	TGTGCCAGCAGTCAAGACAGCTTCCCCTATGGCTACACCTTC	CASSQDSFPYGYTF
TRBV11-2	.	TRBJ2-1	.	TGTGCCAGCAGCTCCCAAGTAGATCCCTCCTACAATGAGCAGTTCTTC	CASSSQVDPSYNEQFF